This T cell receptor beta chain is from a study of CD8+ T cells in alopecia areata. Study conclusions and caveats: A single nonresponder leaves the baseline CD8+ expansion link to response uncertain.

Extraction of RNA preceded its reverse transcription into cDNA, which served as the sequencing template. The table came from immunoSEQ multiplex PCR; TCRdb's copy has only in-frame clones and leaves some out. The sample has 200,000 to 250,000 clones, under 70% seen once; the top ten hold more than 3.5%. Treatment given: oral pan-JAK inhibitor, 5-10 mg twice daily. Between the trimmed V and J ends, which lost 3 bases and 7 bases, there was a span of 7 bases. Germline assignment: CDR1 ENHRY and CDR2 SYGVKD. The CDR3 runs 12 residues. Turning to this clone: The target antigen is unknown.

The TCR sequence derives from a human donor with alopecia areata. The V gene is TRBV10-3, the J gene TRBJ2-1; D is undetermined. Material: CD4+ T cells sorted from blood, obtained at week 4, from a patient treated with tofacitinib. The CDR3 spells CAISDPPNEQFF. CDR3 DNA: TGTGCCATCAGTGATCCTCCGAATGAGCAGTTCTTC.